A selection of T cell receptor beta chains follows, all from one sample in a study of cytomegalovirus exposure and HLA in healthy donors. Generated by immunoSEQ multiplex PCR, the TCRdb table keeps only in-frame clones and is missing some. Of some 250,000 clones listed, more than 75% are singletons. Sequenced input: PBMCs. These receptors originate from a woman in her twenties or thirties in good health and CMV-seropositive. Each CDR3 is given with its conserved first and last residue. The D gene is left open where the match is weak. Clone size is shown for a subset of rows, as once, few, many or a class of expanded clone.

J gene: TRBJ2-1
clone size: NA
V gene: TRBV28
D gene: TRBD2
CDR3 DNA: TGTGCCAGCGGACAGACTAGCGGGAGTTCCCATGAGCAGTTCTTC
CDR3 protein: CASGQTSGSSHEQFF

J gene: TRBJ1-2
clone size: NA
V gene: TRBV7-2
D gene: TRBD1
CDR3 DNA: TGTGCCAGCAGCATGGGGGGGACAGGGAAGATCTATGGCTACACCTTC
CDR3 protein: CASSMGGTGKIYGYTF

J gene: TRBJ2-5
clone size: NA
V gene: TRBV7-7
D gene: TRBD2
CDR3 DNA: TGTGCTAGCAGCCTCGGACTAGCGGGACCCAAAGAGACCCAGTACTTC
CDR3 protein: CASSLGLAGPKETQYF

J gene: TRBJ2-3
clone size: NA
V gene: TRBV5-1
D gene: TRBD2
CDR3 DNA: TGCGCCAGCAGCTTGGTCGGGAGGGCCCCAGATACGCAGTATTTT
CDR3 protein: CASSLVGRAPDTQYF

J gene: TRBJ2-2
clone size: NA
V gene: TRBV19
D gene: NA
CDR3 DNA: TGTGCCAGTAGTCCGCGGGGGAACACCGGGGAGCTGTTTTTT
CDR3 protein: CASSPRGNTGELFF

J gene: TRBJ1-1
clone size: NA
V gene: TRBV9
D gene: NA
CDR3 DNA: TGTGCCAGCAGCAACACAGGGACCCCTAACACTGAAGCTTTCTTT
CDR3 protein: CASSNTGTPNTEAFF

J gene: TRBJ2-7
clone size: NA
V gene: TRBV7-9
D gene: TRBD1
CDR3 DNA: TGTGCCAGCAGCTTTTCCGACAGGGACAACGAGCAGTACTTC
CDR3 protein: CASSFSDRDNEQYF

J gene: TRBJ1-4
clone size: NA
V gene: TRBV28
D gene: TRBD1
CDR3 DNA: TGTGCCAGCAGTTCACCGCCATACAGGGGAGGTGGTGAAAAACTGTTTTTT
CDR3 protein: CASSSPPYRGGGEKLFF

J gene: TRBJ2-3
clone size: NA
V gene: TRBV11-2
D gene: NA
CDR3 DNA: TGTGCCAGCAGCTTAGGGCGGGGTGGAGATACGCAGTATTTT
CDR3 protein: CASSLGRGGDTQYF

J gene: TRBJ1-2
clone size: NA
V gene: TRBV30
D gene: NA
CDR3 DNA: TGTGCCTGGAGTGTATCTTCTGGGTCAAGGTCGGGGTATGGCTACACCTTC
CDR3 protein: CAWSVSSGSRSGYGYTF

J gene: TRBJ1-2
clone size: NA
V gene: TRBV6-1
D gene: NA
CDR3 DNA: TGTGCCAGCAGTGATGCAGGGTACAACTATGGCTACACCTTC
CDR3 protein: CASSDAGYNYGYTF

J gene: TRBJ2-7
clone size: NA
V gene: TRBV7-9
D gene: NA
CDR3 DNA: TGTGCCAGCACCCCGAGAAGCTCCTACGAGCAGTACTTC
CDR3 protein: CASTPRSSYEQYF

J gene: TRBJ2-1
clone size: NA
V gene: TRBV11-3
D gene: NA
CDR3 DNA: TGTGCCAGCGGTCAAAGGAGCTCCTACAATGAGCAGTTCTTC
CDR3 protein: CASGQRSSYNEQFF

J gene: TRBJ2-1
clone size: NA
V gene: TRBV5-1
D gene: NA
CDR3 DNA: TGCGCCAGCAGCCAATTAGTCCGGAGCTCCTACAATGAGCAGTTCTTC
CDR3 protein: CASSQLVRSSYNEQFF

J gene: TRBJ2-3
clone size: NA
V gene: TRBV28
D gene: TRBD1
CDR3 DNA: TGTGCCAGCAGTTCGTGGTTCAGGGGGAACACAGATACGCAGTATTTT
CDR3 protein: CASSSWFRGNTDTQYF

J gene: TRBJ1-1
clone size: NA
V gene: TRBV6-6
D gene: NA
CDR3 DNA: TGTGCCTCTACTACCGGCAACACTGAAGCTTTCTTT
CDR3 protein: CASTTGNTEAFF

J gene: TRBJ1-2
clone size: NA
V gene: TRBV11-3
D gene: TRBD1
CDR3 DNA: TGTGCCAGCAGCTTACCCCCGGTAGGGGGCTATGTCGGTGGCTACACCTTC
CDR3 protein: CASSLPPVGGYVGGYTF

J gene: TRBJ2-7
clone size: NA
V gene: TRBV10-3
D gene: TRBD2
CDR3 DNA: TGTGCCGCGAAAGGCCTAGCGGGAGGGCCCCACGAGCAGTACTTC
CDR3 protein: CAAKGLAGGPHEQYF

J gene: TRBJ2-6
clone size: NA
V gene: TRBV5-1
D gene: TRBD1
CDR3 DNA: TGCGCCAGCAGCTCACAGGGGGCAGGTGGGGCCAACGTCCTGACTTTC
CDR3 protein: CASSSQGAGGANVLTF

J gene: TRBJ1-1
clone size: NA
V gene: TRBV7-3
D gene: NA
CDR3 DNA: TGTGCCAGCAGCTTAGGCCAGTCACAGAACACTGAAGCTTTCTTT
CDR3 protein: CASSLGQSQNTEAFF

J gene: TRBJ1-1
clone size: NA
V gene: TRBV29-1
D gene: NA
CDR3 DNA: TGCAGCGCCAGGGTCCCTATGGACACTGAAGCTTTCTTT
CDR3 protein: CSARVPMDTEAFF

J gene: TRBJ2-1
clone size: NA
V gene: TRBV5-1
D gene: NA
CDR3 DNA: TGCGCCAGCGGACGGGACACATCCTCCTACAATGAGCAGTTCTTC
CDR3 protein: CASGRDTSSYNEQFF

J gene: TRBJ1-1
clone size: NA
V gene: TRBV30
D gene: TRBD1
CDR3 DNA: TGTGCCTGGAGTAGAACAGGGGGAAGCACTGAAGCTTTCTTT
CDR3 protein: CAWSRTGGSTEAFF

J gene: TRBJ2-7
clone size: NA
V gene: TRBV27
D gene: TRBD1
CDR3 DNA: TGTGCCAGCAGCCGGGACAGAGCCTACGAGCAGTACTTC
CDR3 protein: CASSRDRAYEQYF

J gene: TRBJ2-1
clone size: few
V gene: TRBV5-6
D gene: NA
CDR3 DNA: TGTGCCAGCAGCGCCAACGGTTTCGCCCGAACCTTCCGGGAGCAGTTCTTC
CDR3 protein: CASSANGFARTFREQFF

J gene: TRBJ2-5
clone size: NA
V gene: TRBV5-1
D gene: TRBD1
CDR3 DNA: TGCGCCAGCAGCTTGGAGCAGGGGGCATGGGAGACCCAGTACTTC
CDR3 protein: CASSLEQGAWETQYF

J gene: TRBJ2-2
clone size: NA
V gene: TRBV6-6
D gene: NA
CDR3 DNA: TGTGCCAGCGGGTTAAGAGCCGGACAGAACACCGGGGAGCTGTTTTTT
CDR3 protein: CASGLRAGQNTGELFF

J gene: TRBJ2-1
clone size: NA
V gene: TRBV27
D gene: NA
CDR3 DNA: TGTGCCACCAGTTTGAGGGGGGAGGGCCGGGATGAGCAGTTCTTC
CDR3 protein: CATSLRGEGRDEQFF

J gene: TRBJ2-3
clone size: NA
V gene: TRBV19
D gene: NA
CDR3 DNA: TGTGCCAGTAGTGGATTGCAGGGGAGCACAGATACGCAGTATTTT
CDR3 protein: CASSGLQGSTDTQYF

J gene: TRBJ2-7
clone size: NA
V gene: TRBV7-9
D gene: TRBD1
CDR3 DNA: TGTGCCAGCAGCTTAGGGTGGGGACAGGGCCAGAACGAGCAGTACTTC
CDR3 protein: CASSLGWGQGQNEQYF

J gene: TRBJ2-2
clone size: NA
V gene: TRBV2
D gene: TRBD1
CDR3 DNA: TGTGCCAGCAGTGTCGGGACAGGGGACACCGGGGAGCTGTTTTTT
CDR3 protein: CASSVGTGDTGELFF

J gene: TRBJ2-5
clone size: NA
V gene: TRBV11-2
D gene: NA
CDR3 DNA: TGTGCCAGCAGCTTGGACATCGAGACCCAGTACTTC
CDR3 protein: CASSLDIETQYF

J gene: TRBJ2-7
clone size: NA
V gene: TRBV10-3
D gene: TRBD2
CDR3 DNA: TGTGCCATCAGGGGGACTAGCGAGCAGTACGAGCAGTACTTC
CDR3 protein: CAIRGTSEQYEQYF

J gene: TRBJ2-1
clone size: NA
V gene: TRBV28
D gene: TRBD1
CDR3 DNA: TGTGCCAGCAGTTTAGGGACAGGGATTTTCAATGAGCAGTTCTTC
CDR3 protein: CASSLGTGIFNEQFF

J gene: TRBJ1-3
clone size: NA
V gene: TRBV6-1
D gene: NA
CDR3 DNA: TGTGCCAGCGGCAATACCTTCTCTGGAAACACCATATATTTT
CDR3 protein: CASGNTFSGNTIYF

J gene: TRBJ2-3
clone size: NA
V gene: TRBV10-2
D gene: NA
CDR3 DNA: TGCGCCAGCAGCCTACTAGATACGCAGTATTTT
CDR3 protein: CASSLLDTQYF

J gene: TRBJ1-5
clone size: NA
V gene: TRBV9
D gene: NA
CDR3 DNA: TGTGCCAGCAGCGTAGGGGTGGGAGGTCTGCGGCAGCCCCAGCATTTT
CDR3 protein: CASSVGVGGLRQPQHF

J gene: TRBJ2-7
clone size: NA
V gene: TRBV5-5
D gene: NA
CDR3 DNA: TGTGCCAGCAGCGTAGGACAGTCCAGCTCCTACGAGCAGTACTTC
CDR3 protein: CASSVGQSSSYEQYF

J gene: TRBJ2-7
clone size: NA
V gene: TRBV27
D gene: NA
CDR3 DNA: TGTGCCAGCAGGCTTACCGGACAGTTTTCCTACGAGCAGTACTTC
CDR3 protein: CASRLTGQFSYEQYF

J gene: TRBJ2-1
clone size: NA
V gene: TRBV6-6
D gene: NA
CDR3 DNA: TGTGCCAGCAGTTACTTGGGCCAGGTCTACAATGAGCAGTTCTTC
CDR3 protein: CASSYLGQVYNEQFF

J gene: TRBJ1-2
clone size: NA
V gene: TRBV6-1
D gene: NA
CDR3 DNA: TGTGCCAGCAGCGACCCAGGAATTTATGGCTACACCTTC
CDR3 protein: CASSDPGIYGYTF

J gene: TRBJ2-1
clone size: NA
V gene: TRBV19
D gene: TRBD2
CDR3 DNA: TGTGCCAGTAGTAGTGGACTAGCGGGAGGGATATACAATGAGCAGTTCTTC
CDR3 protein: CASSSGLAGGIYNEQFF

J gene: TRBJ2-1
clone size: once
V gene: TRBV29-1
D gene: NA
CDR3 DNA: TGCAGCGTTGAAACTAGACGGAATGAGCAGTTCTTC
CDR3 protein: CSVETRRNEQFF

J gene: TRBJ2-1
clone size: NA
V gene: TRBV5-1
D gene: TRBD1
CDR3 DNA: TGCGCCAGCAGCTTGGAAGGACAGGCTTACAATGAGCAGTTCTTC
CDR3 protein: CASSLEGQAYNEQFF

J gene: TRBJ2-7
clone size: NA
V gene: TRBV4-1
D gene: NA
CDR3 DNA: TGCGCCAGCAGCCAAGGAAGGGGCAGCGAGCAGTACTTC
CDR3 protein: CASSQGRGSEQYF

J gene: TRBJ2-3
clone size: NA
V gene: TRBV28
D gene: TRBD1
CDR3 DNA: TGTGCCAGCATGCAGGGGGCGGGGGATACGCAGTATTTT
CDR3 protein: CASMQGAGDTQYF

J gene: TRBJ2-7
clone size: few
V gene: TRBV7-9
D gene: TRBD2
CDR3 DNA: TGTGCCAGCAGCTCCCGTAGCGGGAGAATCTACGAGCAGTACTTC
CDR3 protein: CASSSRSGRIYEQYF

J gene: TRBJ2-6
clone size: once
V gene: TRBV2
D gene: TRBD1
CDR3 DNA: TGTGCCAGCCGGGTGGGGGACAGGGTGTCTGGGGCCAACGTCCTGACTTTC
CDR3 protein: CASRVGDRVSGANVLTF

J gene: TRBJ2-7
clone size: NA
V gene: TRBV11-2
D gene: TRBD2
CDR3 DNA: TGTGCCAGCAGCCCTCCTACCCTAGCGGGAGTCTACGAGCAGTACTTC
CDR3 protein: CASSPPTLAGVYEQYF

J gene: TRBJ2-1
clone size: NA
V gene: TRBV4-2
D gene: NA
CDR3 DNA: TGTGCCAGCAGCCTCCCCTCCAATGAGCAGTTCTTC
CDR3 protein: CASSLPSNEQFF

J gene: TRBJ1-1
clone size: once
V gene: TRBV28
D gene: TRBD1
CDR3 DNA: TGTGCCAGCAGTTTGGGACAGGGGGCCTCGGGCACTGAAGCTTTCTTT
CDR3 protein: CASSLGQGASGTEAFF

J gene: TRBJ1-5
clone size: NA
V gene: TRBV5-1
D gene: NA
CDR3 DNA: TGCGCCAGCAGCGACGGGACCGGGGGTTATCAGCCCCAGCATTTT
CDR3 protein: CASSDGTGGYQPQHF

J gene: TRBJ1-5
clone size: NA
V gene: TRBV4-1
D gene: NA
CDR3 DNA: TGCGCCAGCAGCCAAGTTGACAATGCTAATCAGCCCCAGCATTTT
CDR3 protein: CASSQVDNANQPQHF

J gene: TRBJ2-7
clone size: NA
V gene: TRBV7-9
D gene: NA
CDR3 DNA: TGTGCCAGCAGCTTCCGTGGGGGCAACGGGGCAGAGCAGTACTTC
CDR3 protein: CASSFRGGNGAEQYF